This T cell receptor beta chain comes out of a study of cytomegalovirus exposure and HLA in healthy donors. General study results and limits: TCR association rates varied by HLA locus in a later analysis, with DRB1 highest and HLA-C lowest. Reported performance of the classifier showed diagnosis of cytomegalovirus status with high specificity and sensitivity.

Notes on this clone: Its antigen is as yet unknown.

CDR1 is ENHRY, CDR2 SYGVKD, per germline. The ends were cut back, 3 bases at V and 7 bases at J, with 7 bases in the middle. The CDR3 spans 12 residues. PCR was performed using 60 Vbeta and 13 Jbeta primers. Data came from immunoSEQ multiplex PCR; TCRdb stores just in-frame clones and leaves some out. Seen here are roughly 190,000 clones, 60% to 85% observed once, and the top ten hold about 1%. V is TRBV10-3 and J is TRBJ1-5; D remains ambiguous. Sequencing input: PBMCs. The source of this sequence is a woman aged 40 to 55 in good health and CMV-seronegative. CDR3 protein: CAISDSGQPQHF. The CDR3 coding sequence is TGTGCCATCAGTGACTCGGGACAGCCCCAGCATTTT.